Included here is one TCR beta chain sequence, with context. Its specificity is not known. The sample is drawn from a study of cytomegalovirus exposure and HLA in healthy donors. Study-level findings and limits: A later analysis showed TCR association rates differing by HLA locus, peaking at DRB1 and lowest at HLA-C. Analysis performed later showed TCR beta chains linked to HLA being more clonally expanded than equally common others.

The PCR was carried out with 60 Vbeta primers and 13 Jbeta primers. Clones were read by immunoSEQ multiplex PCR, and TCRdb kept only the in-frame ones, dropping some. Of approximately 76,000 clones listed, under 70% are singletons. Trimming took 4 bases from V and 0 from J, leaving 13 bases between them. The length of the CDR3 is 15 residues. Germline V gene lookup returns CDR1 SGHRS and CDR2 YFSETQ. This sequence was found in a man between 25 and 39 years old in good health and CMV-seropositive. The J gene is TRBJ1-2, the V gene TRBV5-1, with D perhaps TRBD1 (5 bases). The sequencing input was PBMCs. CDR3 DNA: TGCGCCAGCAGCCGTGAGGCAGGGACTAACTATGGCTACACCTTC. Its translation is CASSREAGTNYGYTF. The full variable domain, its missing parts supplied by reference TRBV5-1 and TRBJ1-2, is KAGVTQTPRYLIKTRGQQVTLSCSPISGHRSVSWYQQTPGQGLQFLFEYFSETQRNKGNFPGRFSGRQFSNSRSEMNVSTLELGDSALYLCASSREAGTNYGYTFGSGTRLTVV.